The source of this TCR beta chain is a study of CD8+CD57+ T cells in acquired aplastic anemia. Study summary: Across the sorted CD4+ and CD8+ cells, DNA amounts averaged approximately 3.1 ug. Healthy donors had, on average, approximately 11 million reads for their CD4+ cells. The study, taken as a whole, reports: Patients versus controls showed no significant CD8+ Simpson's diversity difference. Between patients and controls, about 30 CD8+ CDR3 sequences were found in common.

Trimming took off 5 bases at V and 10 bases at J, with 22 bases between the two ends. The CDR3 runs to 15 residues. Germline CDR1 SGHRS, CDR2 YFSETQ. In its sample, this clonotype was seen once. Its cognate antigen is unknown. Template material for TCR beta VDJ and CDR3 profiling consisted of genomic DNA. TCRdb reanalysed the reads using MiXCR and keeps one entry per CDR3 protein. The data hold about 190,000 distinct CDR3 sequences, with around 50% observed a single time. The sample taken for sequencing was sorted CD4+, CD8+, or CD8+CD57+ T cells (not recorded which) from PBMCs. This TCR came from a human donor in good health, serving as a control. The rearrangement joins TRBV5-1 to TRBJ2-1; no firm D call. CDR3 amino acids: CASRSGSAAIYEQFF. In DNA form, the CDR3 reads TGCGCCAGCAGGTCTGGGTCTGCGGCCATCTACGAGCAGTTCTTC.